This TCR beta chain is drawn from a study of T cells in localized non-small cell lung cancer. TCRdb keeps only in-frame clones here, not all; method: immunoSEQ multiplex PCR. This sample has approximately 5,100 clones, with about 30% found just once. This clone was seen many times. The CDR3 extends over 15 amino acids. The J segment lost 5 bases and the V segment lost 4 bases, leaving 4 bases of the junction unmatched. Germline values: CDR1 ENHRY, CDR2 SYGVKD. The sample consisted of lung tumor tissue, taken before any cancer treatment. The clonotype originates from a woman aged 40-69 years with stage II squamous cell lung carcinoma. The rearrangement uses TRBV10-3 and TRBJ2-1; 11 bases map to TRBD2. CDR3 DNA sequence: TGTGCCATCAGTGTGACTAGCGGGGCCAACAATGAGCAGTTCTTC. Protein: CAISVTSGANNEQFF.